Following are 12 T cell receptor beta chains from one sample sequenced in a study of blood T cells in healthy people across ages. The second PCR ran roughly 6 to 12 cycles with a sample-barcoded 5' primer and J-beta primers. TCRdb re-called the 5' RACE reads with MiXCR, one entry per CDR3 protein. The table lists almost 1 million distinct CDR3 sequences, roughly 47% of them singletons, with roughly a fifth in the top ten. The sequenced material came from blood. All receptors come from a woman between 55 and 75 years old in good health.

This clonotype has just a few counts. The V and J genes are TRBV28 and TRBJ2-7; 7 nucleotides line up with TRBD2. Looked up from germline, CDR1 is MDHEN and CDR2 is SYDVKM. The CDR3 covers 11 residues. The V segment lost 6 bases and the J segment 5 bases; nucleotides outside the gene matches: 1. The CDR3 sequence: CASSAGDEQYF. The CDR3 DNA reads TGTGCCAGCAGCGCGGGAGACGAGCAGTACTTC.

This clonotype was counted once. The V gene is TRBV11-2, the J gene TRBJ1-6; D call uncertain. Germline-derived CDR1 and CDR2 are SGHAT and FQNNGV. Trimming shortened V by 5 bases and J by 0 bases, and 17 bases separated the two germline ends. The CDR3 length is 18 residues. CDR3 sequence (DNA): TGTGCCAGCAGCCCATGGCCCCCGGGGAGCTCCTATAATTCACCCCTCCACTTT. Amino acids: CASSPWPPGSSYNSPLHF. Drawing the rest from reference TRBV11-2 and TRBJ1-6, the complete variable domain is EAGVAQSPRYKIIEKRQSVAFWCNPISGHATLYWYQQILGQGPKLLIQFQNNGVVDDSQLPKDRFSAERLKGVDSTLKIQPAKLEDSAVYLCASSPWPPGSSYNSPLHFGNGTRLTVT.

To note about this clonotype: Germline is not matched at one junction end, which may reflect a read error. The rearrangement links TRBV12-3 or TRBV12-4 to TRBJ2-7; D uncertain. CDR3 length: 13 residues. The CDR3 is CASSRIFNYGQYF. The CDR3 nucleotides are TGTGCCAGCAGTCGAATTTTCAACTACGGGCAGTACTTC.

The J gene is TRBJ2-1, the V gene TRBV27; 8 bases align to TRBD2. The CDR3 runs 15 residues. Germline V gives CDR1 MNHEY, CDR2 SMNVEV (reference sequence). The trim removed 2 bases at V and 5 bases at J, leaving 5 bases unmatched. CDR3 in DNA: TGTGCCAGCAGTTTAGGGGTAGCGGGACACAATGAGCAGTTCTTC. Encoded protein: CASSLGVAGHNEQFF.

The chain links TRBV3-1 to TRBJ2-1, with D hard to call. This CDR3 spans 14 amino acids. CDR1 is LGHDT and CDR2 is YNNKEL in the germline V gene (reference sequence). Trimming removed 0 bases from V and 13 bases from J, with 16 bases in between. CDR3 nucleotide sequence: TGTGCCAGCAGCCAAGAGCTAGTTTTAGGGATCCAGTTCTTC. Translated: CASSQELVLGIQFF.

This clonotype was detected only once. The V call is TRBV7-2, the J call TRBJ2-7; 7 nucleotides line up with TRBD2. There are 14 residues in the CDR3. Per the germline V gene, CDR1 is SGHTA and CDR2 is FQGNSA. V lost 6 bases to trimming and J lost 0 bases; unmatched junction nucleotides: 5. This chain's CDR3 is CASSSLAASYEQYF. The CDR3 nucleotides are TGTGCCAGCAGTTCCCTAGCGGCCTCCTACGAGCAGTACTTC.

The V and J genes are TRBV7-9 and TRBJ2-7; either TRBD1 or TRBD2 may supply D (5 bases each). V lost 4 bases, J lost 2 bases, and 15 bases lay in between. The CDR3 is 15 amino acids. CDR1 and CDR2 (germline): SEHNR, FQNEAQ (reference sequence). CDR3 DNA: TGTGCCAGCAGCTCGACTACAGGCGCGGCCTACGAGCAGTACTTC. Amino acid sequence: CASSSTTGAAYEQYF.

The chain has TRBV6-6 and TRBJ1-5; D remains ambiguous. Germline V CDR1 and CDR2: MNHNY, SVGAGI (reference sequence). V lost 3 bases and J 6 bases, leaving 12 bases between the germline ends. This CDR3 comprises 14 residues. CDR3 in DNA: TGTGCCAGCAGTTATACGCGGTCCAGTCAGCCCCAGCATTTT. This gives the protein CASSYTRSSQPQHF.

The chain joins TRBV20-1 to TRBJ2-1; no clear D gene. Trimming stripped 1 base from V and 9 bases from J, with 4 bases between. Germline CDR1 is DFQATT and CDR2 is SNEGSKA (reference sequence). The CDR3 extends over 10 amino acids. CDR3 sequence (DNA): TGCAGTGCTAGAGCGGGTGAGCAGTTCTTC. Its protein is CSARAGEQFF.

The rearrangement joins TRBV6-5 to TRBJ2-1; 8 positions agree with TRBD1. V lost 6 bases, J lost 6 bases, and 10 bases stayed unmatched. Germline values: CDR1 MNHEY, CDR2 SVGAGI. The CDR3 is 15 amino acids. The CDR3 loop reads CASRRQGRMGNEQFF. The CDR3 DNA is TGTGCCAGCAGGCGACAGGGGCGGATGGGCAATGAGCAGTTCTTC.

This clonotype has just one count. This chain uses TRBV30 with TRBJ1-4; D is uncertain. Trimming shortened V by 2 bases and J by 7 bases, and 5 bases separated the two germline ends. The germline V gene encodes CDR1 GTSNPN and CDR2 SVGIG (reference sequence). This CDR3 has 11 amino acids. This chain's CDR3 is CAWSPGEKLFF. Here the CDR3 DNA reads TGTGCCTGGAGTCCGGGTGAAAAACTGTTTTTT.

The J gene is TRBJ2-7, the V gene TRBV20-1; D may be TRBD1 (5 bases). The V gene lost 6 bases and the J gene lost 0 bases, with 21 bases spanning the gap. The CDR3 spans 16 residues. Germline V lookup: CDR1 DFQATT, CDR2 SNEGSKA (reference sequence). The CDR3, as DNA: TGCAGTGCCCGCGCCAAGGGGTCTCAAAGCTCCTACGAGCAGTACTTC. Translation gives CSARAKGSQSSYEQYF.